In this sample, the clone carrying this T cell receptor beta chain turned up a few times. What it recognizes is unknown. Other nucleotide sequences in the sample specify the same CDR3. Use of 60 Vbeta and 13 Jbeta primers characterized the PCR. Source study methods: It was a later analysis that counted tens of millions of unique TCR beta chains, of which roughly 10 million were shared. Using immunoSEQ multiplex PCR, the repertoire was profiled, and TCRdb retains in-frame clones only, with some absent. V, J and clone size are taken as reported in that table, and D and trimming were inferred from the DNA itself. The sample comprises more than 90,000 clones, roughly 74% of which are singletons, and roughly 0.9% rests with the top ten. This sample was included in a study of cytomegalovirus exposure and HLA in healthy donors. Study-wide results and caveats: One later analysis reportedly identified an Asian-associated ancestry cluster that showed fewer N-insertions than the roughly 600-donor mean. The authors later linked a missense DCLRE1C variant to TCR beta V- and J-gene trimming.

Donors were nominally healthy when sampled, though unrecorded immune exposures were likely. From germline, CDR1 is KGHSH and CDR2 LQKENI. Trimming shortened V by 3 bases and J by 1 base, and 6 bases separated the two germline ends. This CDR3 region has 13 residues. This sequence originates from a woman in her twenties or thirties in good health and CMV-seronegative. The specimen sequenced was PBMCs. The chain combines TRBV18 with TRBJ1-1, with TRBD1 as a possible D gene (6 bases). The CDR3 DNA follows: TGTGCCAGCTCACCGGGACAGAACACTGAAGCTTTCTTT. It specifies CASSPGQNTEAFF.